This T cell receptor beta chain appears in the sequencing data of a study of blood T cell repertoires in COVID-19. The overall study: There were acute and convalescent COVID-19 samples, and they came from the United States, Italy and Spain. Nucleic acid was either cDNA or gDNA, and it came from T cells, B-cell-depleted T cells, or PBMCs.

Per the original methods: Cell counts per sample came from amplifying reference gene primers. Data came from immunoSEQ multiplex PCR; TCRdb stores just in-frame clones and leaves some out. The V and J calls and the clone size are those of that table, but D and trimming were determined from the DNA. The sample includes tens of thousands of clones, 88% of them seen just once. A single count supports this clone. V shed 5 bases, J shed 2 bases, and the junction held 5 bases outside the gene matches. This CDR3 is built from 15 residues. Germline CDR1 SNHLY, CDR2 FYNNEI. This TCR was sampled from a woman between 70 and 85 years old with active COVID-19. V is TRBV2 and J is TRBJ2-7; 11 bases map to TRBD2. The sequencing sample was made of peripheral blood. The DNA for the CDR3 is TGTGCCAGCAGTCTAGCGGGAGGAGGGCCCTACGAGCAGTACTTC. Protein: CASSLAGGGPYEQYF.